The rows below give T cell receptor beta chains drawn from one sample of a study of response to subunit inactivated influenza vaccine. MiXCR, run by TCRdb on the RT-PCR reads, gives a single entry per CDR3 protein. The sample carries roughly 500,000 distinct CDR3 sequences, around 25% recorded once. The specimen comprised CD4+ T cells sorted from PBMCs, sampled roughly 5 days after vaccination. These receptors were collected from a man aged 50 to 59 who received an inactivated influenza vaccine. CDR3s include the opening cysteine and the closing phenylalanine or tryptophan. A D gene is named only where the DNA matches it firmly. Some rows have no size entry. The others give once, few or many, or a class for an expanded clone.

cdr3_nt	cdr3_aa	d_call	v_call	j_call	clone_size
TGTGCCAGCAACACCCCGACAGGGATGAACACTGAAGCTTTCTTT	CASNTPTGMNTEAFF	TRBD1	TRBV7-9	TRBJ1-1	few
TGTGCCTGGAGTGGACTAGCGGCATTTGTGGGTGAGCGGTTCTTC	CAWSGLAAFVGERFF	TRBD2	TRBV30	TRBJ2-1	NA
TGTGCCATCAGTGAGGGTGCCCCAGGCATTCAGTACTTC	CAISEGAPGIQYF	NA	TRBV10-3	TRBJ2-4	NA
TGTGCCAGTAGTATAGCTAGCGGGGGGCCTTATATTAGCACAGATACGCAGTATTTT	CASSIASGGPYISTDTQYF	TRBD2	TRBV19	TRBJ2-3	NA
TGCAGTGGTACAGGGGCCGCAGGGTCCTACGAGCAGTACTTC	CSGTGAAGSYEQYF	TRBD1	TRBV20-1	TRBJ2-7	NA
TGTGCCAGCAGTGCCCAGGGCTTGGCGTCAAACACCATATATTTT	CASSAQGLASNTIYF	NA	TRBV27	TRBJ1-3	few
TGTGCCAGCAATGGACTTCCCTCCTACGAGCAGTACTTC	CASNGLPSYEQYF	NA	TRBV6-1	TRBJ2-7	few
TGTGCCACCGTGGGGAGGGTTGGCGAGCAGTACTTC	CATVGRVGEQYF	TRBD2	TRBV2	TRBJ2-7	NA
TGTGCCATCAGTGAGTCGCCCAGACAGGGAGCAGATACGCAGTATTTT	CAISESPRQGADTQYF	TRBD1	TRBV10-3	TRBJ2-3	NA
TGTGCCAGCAGTTACTCTCCTAGCGGGGGCCTCCAAGAGACCCAGTACTTC	CASSYSPSGGLQETQYF	TRBD2	TRBV6-5	TRBJ2-5	NA
TGTGCCAGCAGACTCTCAGGGAGCACAGATACGCAGTATTTT	CASRLSGSTDTQYF	NA	TRBV11-1	TRBJ2-3	NA
TGTGCCAGTAGTAGCCCGGGACAGGTTCCCCCTGAAGCTTTCTTT	CASSSPGQVPPEAFF	TRBD1	TRBV19	TRBJ1-1	NA
TGCAGTGCTTCCGCACTAGCGGGGGCGACAGATACGCAGTATTTT	CSASALAGATDTQYF	TRBD2	TRBV20-1	TRBJ2-3	few
TGCAGTGTTAGCGGGAGGGCCGCCTACAATGAGCAGTTCTTC	CSVSGRAAYNEQFF	TRBD2	TRBV20-1	TRBJ2-1	NA